A selection of T cell receptor beta chains follows, all from one sample in a study of CXCR3-negative and CXCR3-positive naive CD8 T cells. From the 5' RACE reads, TCRdb lists one entry per CDR3 protein and no DNA. The record lists 45,000 to 70,000 distinct CDR3 sequences, of which the ten most abundant hold around 20%. Sequenced input: memory CD8+ T cells from blood. All receptors come from a human donor in good health. Some clones in this sample may be carry-over from other donors' samples. The CDR3 runs from the conserved cysteine through the conserved F or W.

CDR3 | J | V
CASSAADTEAFF | TRBJ1-1 | TRBV12-3/TRBV12-4
CASSQGMRGQDTQYF | TRBJ2-3 | TRBV4-2
CASSQQGGLGTGELFF | TRBJ2-2 | TRBV4-1
CASSATGFYYEQYF | TRBJ2-7 | TRBV18
CASRSTGTYEQYF | TRBJ2-7 | TRBV6-5
CSVPSGGYNEQFF | TRBJ2-1 | TRBV29-1
CASSLGVSSYNEQFF | TRBJ2-1 | TRBV7-2
CASSFSGGTYNEQFF | TRBJ2-1 | TRBV5-1
CASSQDRIIGQAYEQHF | TRBJ2-7 | TRBV4-3
CATSRVGEIYEQYF | TRBJ2-7 | TRBV15
CASSPGRAKADTQYF | TRBJ2-3 | TRBV6-6
CASSLSGSGTDTQYF | TRBJ2-3 | TRBV7-9
CASSQDPAGADYEQYF | TRBJ2-7 | TRBV4-1
CASSTGGGADTQYF | TRBJ2-3 | TRBV28
CASSQALENIQYF | TRBJ2-4 | TRBV4-2
CASSIGDSNQPQHF | TRBJ1-5 | TRBV27